The entry that follows covers one TCR beta chain sequence. The germline gives CDR1 LNHDA, CDR2 SQIVND (reference sequence). This CDR3 has 13 amino acids. V lost 4 bases to trimming and J lost 2 bases; unmatched junction nucleotides: 2. This record comes from a study of blood T cell repertoires in COVID-19. On the study more broadly: COVID-19 samples, acute and convalescent, were from the United States, Italy and Spain. T cells, B-cell-depleted T cells, or PBMCs supplied cDNA or gDNA.

As handled by the study authors: By means of reference gene primer amplification, nucleated cell counts were estimated. Method: immunoSEQ multiplex PCR; TCRdb's copy keeps in-frame clones and lacks some. That table furnishes V, J and clone size, whereas the DNA furnished D and trimming. Altogether around 76,000 clones are present, around nine tenths being singletons, with the ten largest covering about 6.1%. The specimen was peripheral blood. The origin of this receptor is a human donor in a cohort sampled during active COVID-19. The J gene is TRBJ2-7, the V gene TRBV19; 7 nucleotides line up with TRBD1. The DNA of the CDR3 is TGTGCCAGTAGTAGGGACAGCACCTACGAGCAGTACTTC. Its translation is CASSRDSTYEQYF.